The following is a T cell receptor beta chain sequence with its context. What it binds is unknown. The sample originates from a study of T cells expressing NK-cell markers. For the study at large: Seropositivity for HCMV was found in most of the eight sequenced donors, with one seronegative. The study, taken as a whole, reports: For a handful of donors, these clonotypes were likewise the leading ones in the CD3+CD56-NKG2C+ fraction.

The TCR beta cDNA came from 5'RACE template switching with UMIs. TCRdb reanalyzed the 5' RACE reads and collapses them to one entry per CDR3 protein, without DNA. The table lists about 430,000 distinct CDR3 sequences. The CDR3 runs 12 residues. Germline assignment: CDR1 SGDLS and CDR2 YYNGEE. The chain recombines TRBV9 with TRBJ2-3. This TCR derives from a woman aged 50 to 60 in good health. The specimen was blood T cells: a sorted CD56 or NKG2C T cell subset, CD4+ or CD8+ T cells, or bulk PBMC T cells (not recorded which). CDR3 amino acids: CASGPTTDTQYF.